This TCR beta chain was sequenced for a study of blood T cell repertoires in COVID-19. Study summary: COVID-19 samples from acute and convalescent phases originated in the United States, Italy and Spain. PBMCs, B-cell-depleted T cells, or T cells were the source of the cDNA or gDNA that made up the material.

This CDR3 spans 13 amino acids. The V segment lost 6 bases and the J segment 3 bases; nucleotides outside the gene matches: 1. Germline assignment: CDR1 MNHEY and CDR2 SVGAGI. Original methodology: Amplifying reference gene primers gave estimates of nucleated cell counts. Only in-frame clones appear in the TCRdb table, and some are missing; sequencing was by immunoSEQ multiplex PCR. V and J calls and clone size are those listed in that table; D and trimming were worked out from the DNA. The table lists about 220,000 clones, roughly 88% of them singletons. Source material: peripheral blood. The V call is TRBV6-5, the J call TRBJ2-2; the match to TRBD1 covers 7 bases. The TCR sequence derives from a man aged 45-60 years with active or convalescent COVID-19. The chain's CDR3 is CASRDRDTGELFF. CDR3 bases: TGTGCCAGCAGAGACAGGGACACCGGGGAGCTGTTTTTT.